This T cell receptor beta chain originates from a study of cytomegalovirus exposure and HLA in healthy donors. The PCR contained 60 Vbeta and 13 Jbeta primers. Some clones are missing from TCRdb's copy, which holds only in-frame ones; the method was immunoSEQ multiplex PCR. Among approximately 150,000 clones listed, around three fifths were seen once. CDR3 length: 17 amino acids. Germline CDR1 SGHDT, CDR2 YYEEEE. Germline trimming cut 4 bases from V and 1 base from J; bases unmatched to any gene: 10. The chain uses TRBV5-6 and TRBJ2-2; 7 positions match TRBD1. Sequencing was carried out using PBMCs. The origin of this receptor is a male donor in good health and CMV-seronegative. The CDR3 DNA follows: TGTGCCAGCAGCCGTTTTCTGACAGGGCTGAACACCGGGGAGCTGTTTTTT. Encoded protein: CASSRFLTGLNTGELFF.